This TCR beta chain is from a study of blood T cell repertoires in COVID-19. Overall study: Specimens from acute and convalescent COVID-19 originated in the United States, Italy and Spain.

Germline CDR1 is LNHNV and CDR2 is YYDKDF (reference sequence). Trimming removed 3 bases from V and 7 bases from J, with 19 bases in between. The CDR3 covers 16 residues. In the authors' methods: Nucleated cell counts were estimated from reference gene primer amplification. Libraries were prepared by immunoSEQ multiplex PCR; TCRdb keeps only in-frame clonotypes and omits some of them. That table supplies the V and J calls and clone size; D and trimming were determined from the DNA. The table shows 200,000 to 250,000 clones, with around 87% occurring only once. Specimen: peripheral blood. The J gene is TRBJ1-5, the V gene TRBV15; TRBD1 is a possible D gene (6 bases). The receptor was derived from a woman aged 30 to 39 who had recovered from COVID-19. DNA of the CDR3: TGTGCCACCAGCAGTGACTGGGGGCAGGGAAGCCAGCCCCAGCATTTT. Protein sequence: CATSSDWGQGSQPQHF.